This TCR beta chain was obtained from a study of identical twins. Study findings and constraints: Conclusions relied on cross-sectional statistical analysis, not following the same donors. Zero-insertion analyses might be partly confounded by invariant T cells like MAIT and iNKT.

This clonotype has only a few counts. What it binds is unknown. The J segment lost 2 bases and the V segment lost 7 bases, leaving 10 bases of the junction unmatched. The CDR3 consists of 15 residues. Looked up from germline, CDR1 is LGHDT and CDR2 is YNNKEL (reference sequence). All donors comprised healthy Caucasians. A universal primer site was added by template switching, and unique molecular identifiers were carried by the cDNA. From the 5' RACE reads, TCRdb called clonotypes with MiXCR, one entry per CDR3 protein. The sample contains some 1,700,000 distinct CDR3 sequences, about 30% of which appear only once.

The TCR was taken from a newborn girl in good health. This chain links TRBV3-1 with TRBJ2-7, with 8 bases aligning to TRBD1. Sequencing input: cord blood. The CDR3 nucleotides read TGTGCCAGCACCCTAGGACAGGGAAAAGCCTACGAGCAGTACTTC. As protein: CASTLGQGKAYEQYF.